This T cell receptor beta chain is from a study of metastatic and nonmetastatic thyroid tumors. Background on the study: A comparison of repertoires was made across blood and tumor or nodule tissue from malignant and benign thyroid patients.

Original handling: The study took CDR3 differences across clinicopathological groups and made a distant-metastasis classifier for papillary thyroid cancer from them. TCRdb re-analyzed the PCR reads using MiXCR. The V and J calls shown here were made by TCRdb, not taken from the authors' results. The table includes about 49,000 clones, approximately 22% detected once. General observations from the study: Reportedly, malignant thyroid tumors had significantly higher TCR beta diversity than benign nodules, in blood and tumor.

This clone is medium-sized by share. Its target is not known. Thyroid surgery was preceded by no treatment in any patient. The V gene end was trimmed by 7 bases and the J gene end by 3 bases; junction bases not matched to a gene: 6. The CDR3 totals 15 residues. CDR1 and CDR2 (germline): MDHEN, SYDVKM. V gene TRBV28 combines with J gene TRBJ2-7; TRBD2 matches at 13 bases. The sequence was collected from a female donor with papillary thyroid cancer or a benign thyroid nodule (not recorded which). Some clones in this sample may be carry-over from other donors' samples. The sample was blood. DNA of the CDR3: TGTGCCAGCACTTCTCGGACTAGCGGGGGCTACGAGCAGTACTTC. This gives the protein CASTSRTSGGYEQYF.